Each of the 19 T cell receptor beta chains below was sequenced from the same sample in a study of cytomegalovirus exposure and HLA in healthy donors. Here immunoSEQ multiplex PCR was the method, and the copy in TCRdb shows in-frame clones only, minus some. The sample includes 150,000 to 200,000 clones, 75% to 90% of them seen just once. The sample comprised PBMCs. Every receptor here comes from a man between 18 and 35 years old in good health and CMV-seropositive.

This chain joins TRBV12-5 and TRBJ1-5; D gene uncertain. The CDR3 spans 14 residues. Trimming pared 4 bases from V and 2 bases from J, leaving 9 bases between. CDR1 LGHNT and CDR2 FRNRAP come from the germline V gene. The DNA of the CDR3 is TGTGCTAGTGGTTCCTGGCTTGGCAATCAGCCCCAGCATTTT. This encodes CASGSWLGNQPQHF.

In DNA form, the CDR3 reads TGTGCCAGCAGCTCGAGACAGATAAGCTCCTACGAGCAGTACTTC. The encoded protein is CASSSRQISSYEQYF. This chain connects TRBV5-4 to TRBJ2-7; tentative D call: TRBD1 (5 bases). Germline CDR1 reads SGHNT; CDR2 reads YYREEE (reference sequence). This CDR3 has 15 amino acids. V lost 3 bases and J lost 0, with 13 bases in between.

V usage is TRBV27 and J usage is TRBJ1-5, with D uncertain. Trimming removed 5 bases from V and 5 bases from J, with 16 bases in between. CDR1 is MNHEY, CDR2 SMNVEV, per germline (reference sequence). This CDR3 spans 15 amino acids. For the CDR3, the DNA is TGTGCCAGCAGTCCTCGGAGGGCACGAGATCAGCCCCAGCATTTT. It encodes CASSPRRARDQPQHF.

This rearrangement joins TRBV2 to TRBJ1-3; tentatively, D is TRBD1 (6 bases). CDR1 is SNHLY and CDR2 is FYNNEI in the germline V gene. This CDR3 has 15 amino acids. V lost 5 bases to trimming and J lost 0 bases, with 11 bases between them. The CDR3 coding sequence is TGTGCCAGCAGTCCCCGAGGGGGCTCTGGAAACACCATATATTTT. Amino acid sequence: CASSPRGGSGNTIYF.

CDR3 loop: CSQLRGVYEQYF. The CDR3 coding sequence is TGCTCTCAGCTTCGGGGGGTCTACGAGCAGTACTTC. V gene TRBV5-1 combines with J gene TRBJ2-7; TRBD2 matches at 7 bases. The germline CDR1 and CDR2 sequences are SGHRS and YFSETQ. The CDR3 has 12 amino acids.

The chain recombines TRBV5-1 with TRBJ1-1; 9 nucleotides align to TRBD1. The CDR3 has 13 amino acids. Per germline, CDR1 SGHRS and CDR2 YFSETQ. V was pared by 4 bases and J by 7 bases, with 5 bases of the junction left unmatched. The CDR3 DNA sequence: TGCGCCAGCAGCCGGGACAGGGTAGGTGAAGCTTTCTTT. Protein sequence: CASSRDRVGEAFF.

Note on this clone: In the same sample, other DNA sequences code for this CDR3. V is TRBV7-9 and J is TRBJ2-7; TRBD2 agrees at 11 bases. Germline CDR1 reads SEHNR; CDR2 reads FQNEAQ (reference sequence). This CDR3 contains 16 residues. J gave up 1 base and V 4 bases, and 6 bases lay outside the gene matches. The CDR3 bases are TGTGCCAGCAGCTCTCCGGGACTAGCGGATTCCTACGAGCAGTACTTC. Translated: CASSSPGLADSYEQYF.

The chain uses TRBV6-4 and TRBJ1-4; D remains unclear. There are 15 residues in the CDR3. Germline-derived CDR1 and CDR2 are MRHNA and SNTAGT. V lost 9 bases and J lost 0, with 14 bases in between. CDR3 nucleotide sequence: TGTGCCAGACTAAACACGATTTCAACTAATGAAAAACTGTTTTTT. Amino acids: CARLNTISTNEKLFF.

The gene calls are TRBV6-5 and TRBJ1-1, with D possibly being TRBD1 (5 bases). The CDR3 is 13 amino acids. V lost 10 bases and J lost 5, with 17 bases in between. Germline V gene sequence: CDR1 MNHEY, CDR2 SVGAGI. This CDR3 reads CATNSRGATEAFF. The DNA of the CDR3 is TGTGCCACCAATTCTAGGGGCGCGACTGAAGCTTTCTTT.

This chain joins TRBV7-2 and TRBJ1-1; D gene unclear. CDR1 and CDR2 (germline): SGHTA, FQGNSA. This CDR3 contains 13 residues. With 0 bases removed from V and 4 bases from J, the gap between germline ends came to 6 bases. This chain's CDR3 is CASSLAEVTEAFF. In DNA form, the CDR3 reads TGTGCCAGCAGCTTAGCTGAGGTCACTGAAGCTTTCTTT.

The gene calls are TRBV11-2 and TRBJ2-2, with 9 bases matching TRBD2. With 3 bases clipped from V and 1 base from J, the junction kept 6 bases outside the gene matches. The CDR3 contains 17 residues. Germline V gives CDR1 SGHAT, CDR2 FQNNGV. CDR3 region: CASSFEMTSGNTGELFF. The CDR3 DNA reads TGTGCCAGCAGCTTTGAGATGACTAGCGGGAACACCGGGGAGCTGTTTTTT.

The chain joins TRBV5-4 to TRBJ2-7, with TRBD2 identical over 9 bases. This CDR3 region has 14 residues. Germline loops: CDR1 SGHNT, CDR2 YYREEE (reference sequence). V lost 5 bases to trimming and J lost 5 bases; unmatched junction nucleotides: 8. The CDR3 DNA follows: TGTGCCAGCAGTTCGCGGGAGGGGGCGGACGAGCAGTACTTC. Its protein is CASSSREGADEQYF.

This clone occurred a few times. CDR3 coding DNA: TGTGCCAGCAGCCGTCCTCAGGGGGTCAACACTGAAGCTTTCTTT. Its protein is CASSRPQGVNTEAFF. The chain is built from TRBV7-9 and TRBJ1-1; TRBD1 aligns across 7 bases. This CDR3 has 15 residues. Germline V lookup: CDR1 SEHNR, CDR2 FQNEAQ (reference sequence). V dropped 5 bases and J dropped 2; count of bases not matched to a gene: 8.

The chain recombines TRBV7-2 with TRBJ2-1; 15 bases are shared with TRBD2. This CDR3 has 15 amino acids. From germline, CDR1 is SGHTA and CDR2 FQGNSA. J gave up 7 bases and V 5 bases, and 3 bases lay outside the gene matches. CDR3 nucleotide sequence: TGTGCCAGCAGCCTCGGGACTAGCGGGAGGAATGAGCAGTTCTTC. This translates into CASSLGTSGRNEQFF.

This sequence joins TRBV30 and TRBJ2-1, with 8 positions matching TRBD2. Germline V gene lookup returns CDR1 GTSNPN and CDR2 SVGIG (reference sequence). V lost 3 bases and J lost 6; bases outside the gene matches: 1. The CDR3 loop spans 12 amino acids. The CDR3 region has the DNA TGTGCCTGGAGCCGGGGGGGCAATGAGCAGTTCTTC. It is translated as CAWSRGGNEQFF.

The rearrangement joins TRBV21-1 to TRBJ2-1; the D call of TRBD2 is as the table states it, not checked on the DNA. TRBV21-1 is noted as a pseudogene. CDR3 length equals 17 residues. CDR3 DNA sequence: TGTGCCAGCAGCAAAAGGAACACTAGCGGGGCCTACAATGAGCAGTTCTTC. It yields the protein CASSKRNTSGAYNEQFF.

The chain joins TRBV29-1 to TRBJ1-1, with a possible D match to TRBD1 (6 bases). The CDR3 loop spans 12 amino acids. CDR1 and CDR2 (germline): SQVTM, ANQGSEA. Deletions cut 6 bases from V and 10 bases from J, with 18 bases between. CDR3 in amino acids: CSVTKLQGPAFF. CDR3 sequence (DNA): TGCAGCGTCACCAAGCTACAGGGCCCAGCTTTCTTT.

In this sample, this clone turned up a few times. The chain joins TRBV19 to TRBJ2-7; D is perhaps TRBD2 (6 bases). V was pared by 1 base and J by 7 bases, with 8 bases between. The germline V gene encodes CDR1 LNHDA and CDR2 SQIVND (reference sequence). This CDR3 comprises 12 residues. CDR3 residues: CASSIVGGEQYF. The CDR3 DNA sequence: TGTGCCAGTAGTATAGTTGGGGGGGAGCAGTACTTC.

The chain carries TRBV2 and TRBJ2-7; D is uncertain. Trimming cost V 0 bases and J 2 bases, with 11 bases left between them. The CDR3 contains 15 residues. Germline values: CDR1 SNHLY, CDR2 FYNNEI. This CDR3 is CASSEASGSPYEQYF. The CDR3 nucleotides are TGTGCCAGCAGTGAAGCCTCAGGCTCCCCCTACGAGCAGTACTTC.